A selection of T cell receptor beta chains follows, all from one sample in a study of Graves' ophthalmopathy and Graves' hyperthyroidism. TCRdb re-called the multiplex PCR reads with MiXCR, one entry per CDR3 protein. The data contain over 200,000 distinct CDR3 sequences, 25% to 30% of them singletons. The specimen was peripheral blood. The receptors originated from a man in his fifties with Graves' ophthalmopathy. CDR3s include the opening cysteine and the closing phenylalanine or tryptophan. Each record gives: D gene, V gene, J gene, clone size, CDR3 length, CDR3 protein, CDR3 DNA. D genes are given only for firm matches. The listing skips clone size in some rows; elsewhere it reads once, few, many or a size class.

>NA|TRBV19|TRBJ1-1|many|13
CASSWGGETEAFF
TGTGCCAGTAGTTGGGGGGGTGAAACTGAAGCTTTCTTT
>TRBD1|TRBV12-5|TRBJ2-7|NA|15
CASGLGQGRFYEQYF
TGTGCTAGTGGTTTGGGACAGGGGAGGTTCTACGAGCAGTACTTC
>TRBD2|TRBV24-1|TRBJ2-3|many|15
CATSQGAGVEDTQYF
TGTGCCACCAGTCAGGGAGCGGGAGTGGAAGATACGCAGTATTTT
>NA|TRBV12-3/TRBV12-4|TRBJ2-7|few|14
CASSLKGRPYEQYF
TGTGCCAGCAGTTTGAAGGGGAGACCCTACGAGCAGTACTTC
>TRBD2|TRBV6-5|TRBJ2-5|many|15
CASSSWGGPSETQYF
TGTGCCAGCAGTTCTTGGGGAGGGCCCAGCGAGACCCAGTACTTC
>NA|TRBV19|TRBJ1-1|NA|11
CASTLNTEAFF
TGTGCCAGTACCCTTAACACTGAAGCTTTCTTT
>NA|TRBV11-2|TRBJ1-1|many|14
CASSLVGENTEAFF
TGTGCCAGCAGCTTAGTAGGGGAGAACACTGAAGCTTTCTTT
>TRBD1|TRBV20-1|TRBJ1-1|NA|15
CSATGTDLTNTEAFF
TGCAGTGCCACCGGGACAGATCTCACAAACACTGAAGCTTTCTTT
>TRBD1|TRBV5-5|TRBJ1-6|many|15
CASSLVGQGWTPLHF
TGTGCCAGCAGCTTGGTGGGACAGGGGTGGACACCCCTCCACTTT
>TRBD2|TRBV11-2|TRBJ2-5|many|14
CASSWGLDKETQYF
TGTGCCAGCAGCTGGGGACTAGATAAAGAGACCCAGTACTTC
>NA|TRBV27|TRBJ2-7|many|15
CASSLSWQGPYEQYF
TGTGCCAGCAGTTTATCGTGGCAGGGTCCCTACGAGCAGTACTTC
>NA|TRBV12-3/TRBV12-4|TRBJ2-7|many|13
CASSFAGSYEQYF
TGTGCCAGCAGTTTCGCAGGATCTTACGAGCAGTACTTC
>NA|TRBV6-5|TRBJ2-7|many|14
CASRGTYSSYEQYF
TGTGCCAGCAGAGGGACTTACTCCTCCTACGAGCAGTACTTC
>TRBD1|TRBV7-6|TRBJ2-3|many|15
CASSEGQGAFDTQYF
TGTGCCAGCAGCGAGGGACAGGGGGCGTTCGATACGCAGTATTTT
>NA|TRBV24-1|TRBJ2-5|NA|13
CATSKGAQETQYF
TGTGCCACCAGCAAAGGTGCGCAAGAGACCCAGTACTTC
>NA|TRBV11-1|TRBJ2-7|many|14
CASSLRDMSYEQYF
TGTGCCAGCAGCTTACGCGACATGTCCTACGAGCAGTACTTC
>TRBD1|TRBV5-1|TRBJ2-7|many|14
CASSYGTGYSEQYF
TGCGCCAGCAGCTACGGGACAGGGTATTCCGAGCAGTACTTC
>TRBD1|TRBV28|TRBJ1-2|many|17
CASQPGTATGVGYGYTF
TGTGCCAGCCAACCCGGGACAGCCACGGGCGTGGGCTATGGCTACACCTTC
>NA|TRBV6-2/TRBV6-3|TRBJ1-1|many|15
CASSYDRIQNTEAFF
TGTGCCAGCAGTTACGACAGGATTCAGAACACTGAAGCTTTCTTT
>NA|TRBV12-3/TRBV12-4|TRBJ1-1|many|14
CASSLNREGTEAFF
TGTGCCAGCAGTTTAAACAGGGAGGGTACTGAAGCTTTCTTT
>NA|TRBV9|TRBJ2-7|many|16
CASSVSVLGLTYEQYF
TGTGCCAGCAGCGTATCGGTGTTAGGGCTCACCTACGAGCAGTACTTC
>TRBD2|TRBV18|TRBJ2-7|NA|14
CASSARDYNYEQYF
TGTGCCAGCTCAGCCCGGGACTACAATTACGAGCAGTACTTC
>TRBD1|TRBV19|TRBJ1-2|many|13
CASNGQGNYGYTF
TGTGCCAGTAATGGACAGGGGAACTATGGCTACACCTTC
>NA|TRBV6-5|TRBJ1-1|NA|13
CASSYSWAGEAFF
TGTGCCAGCAGTTACTCGTGGGCGGGTGAAGCTTTCTTT
>NA|TRBV20-1|TRBJ1-6|many|14
CSARAGTSNSPLHF
TGCAGTGCTAGAGCTGGGACATCGAATTCACCCCTCCACTTT
>NA|TRBV29-1|TRBJ1-2|few|11
CSVVGVYGYTF
TGCAGCGTTGTAGGAGTTTATGGCTACACCTTC
>TRBD2|TRBV29-1|TRBJ2-5|NA|16
CSVNLRLAGGVETQYF
TGCAGCGTTAACCTCAGACTAGCGGGAGGGGTAGAGACCCAGTACTTC
>NA|TRBV6-2/TRBV6-3|TRBJ2-5|NA|11
CASTPGGTQYF
TGTGCCAGCACCCCAGGTGGGACCCAGTACTTC
>TRBD1|TRBV12-3/TRBV12-4|TRBJ2-5|many|12
CASSPDRGTLYF
TGTGCCAGCAGTCCGGACAGGGGAACCCTGTACTTC
>NA|TRBV20-1|TRBJ1-6|many|14
CSAPAHSYNSPLHF
TGCAGTGCACCGGCCCACAGCTACAATTCACCCCTCCACTTT
>TRBD1|TRBV11-2|TRBJ1-2|many|16
CASSLGRGRRGYGYTF
TGTGCCAGCAGCTTAGGCAGGGGGCGCCGTGGCTATGGCTACACCTTC
>TRBD2|TRBV29-1|TRBJ2-7|many|13
CSVSGLEGYEQYF
TGCAGCGTCTCTGGACTAGAGGGCTACGAGCAGTACTTC
>NA|TRBV12-3/TRBV12-4|TRBJ2-1|many|13
CASSLADDNEQFF
TGTGCCAGCAGTTTAGCCGATGACAATGAGCAGTTCTTC
>TRBD1|TRBV28|TRBJ1-1|NA|17
CASSLLGQGAGVLEAFF
TGTGCCAGCAGTTTATTGGGACAGGGGGCCGGCGTTCTCGAAGCTTTCTTT
>TRBD2|TRBV12-3/TRBV12-4|TRBJ2-7|many|16
CASSFLLARGEYEQYF
TGTGCCAGCAGCTTCTTACTAGCGAGAGGAGAGTACGAGCAGTACTTC
>NA|TRBV28|TRBJ2-4|many|15
CASSLGPGAKNIQYF
TGTGCCAGCAGTTTGGGGCCTGGGGCCAAAAACATTCAGTACTTC
>TRBD1|TRBV11-3|TRBJ2-4|many|15
CASRGDRGLEDIQYF
TGTGCCAGCAGAGGGGACAGGGGGCTGGAAGACATTCAGTACTTC
>NA|TRBV25-1|TRBJ2-5|many|13
CASSVMFQETQYF
TGTGCCAGCAGTGTAATGTTCCAAGAGACCCAGTACTTC
>NA|TRBV20-1|TRBJ2-7|many|12
CSAQRDSYEQYF
TGCAGTGCTCAACGGGACTCCTACGAGCAGTACTTC
>NA|TRBV20-1|TRBJ2-7|many|13
CSAPGRGRYEQYF
TGCAGTGCCCCGGGCAGGGGTCGGTACGAGCAGTACTTC